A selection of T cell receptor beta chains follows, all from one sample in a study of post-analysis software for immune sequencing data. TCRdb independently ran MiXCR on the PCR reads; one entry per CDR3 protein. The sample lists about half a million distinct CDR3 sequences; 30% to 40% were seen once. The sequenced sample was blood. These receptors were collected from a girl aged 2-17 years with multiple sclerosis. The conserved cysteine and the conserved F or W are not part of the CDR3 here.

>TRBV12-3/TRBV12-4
ASSQRSDQPQH
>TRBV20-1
SAYLDRLQTQY
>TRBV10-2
ASSESRSRTLYNEQF
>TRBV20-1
SARVRIHYGYT
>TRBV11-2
ASSPSLFGRVSSGANVLT
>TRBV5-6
ASSLKAGRTDTQY
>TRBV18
ASSPLTGGNTEAF
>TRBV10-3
AISGTSGVLNEQF
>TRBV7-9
DSSPSGLQETQY
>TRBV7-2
ASSFRQAAYEQY
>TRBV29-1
SADKANEQF
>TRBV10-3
AISDPPRTSGVETQY
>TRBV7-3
ASSIQGGENIQY
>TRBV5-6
ASSTPDWSSYEQY
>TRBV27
ASSPRQGLGKGTEAF
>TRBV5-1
ASSLGGSPREETQY
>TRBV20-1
SATGGKTGSTDTQY
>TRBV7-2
ASSLQGPSYGYT
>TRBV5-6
ASSVTGGGYYGYT
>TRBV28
ASRLGGPGELF
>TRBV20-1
SVGGALSYEQY
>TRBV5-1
ASSLAGALNTEAF
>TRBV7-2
ASSLARGRGVNEQF
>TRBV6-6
ASSYIGGRDTEAF
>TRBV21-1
ASSNDGGQSGNEQF
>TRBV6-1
ASIPLSRGGTDTQY
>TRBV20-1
SASKSSNQPQH
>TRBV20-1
SASPFIGSPLH
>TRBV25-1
ASRTELYNSPLH
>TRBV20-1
SARGGLASYKETQY
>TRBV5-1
ASSRRTGTDTQY
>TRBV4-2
ASSQEGDREVDEQF
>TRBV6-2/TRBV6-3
ASSSRTKEDT
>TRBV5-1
ASKSAADYGYT
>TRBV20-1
SAMAGAIQETQY
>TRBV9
ANSVVEDSYNEQF
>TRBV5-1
ASSLVFGTDTQY
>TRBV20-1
SAGTVYNEKLF
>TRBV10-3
AISNGPYEQY
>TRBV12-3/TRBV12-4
ASSGRGPAF
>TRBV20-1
SARDEGEGGTQY
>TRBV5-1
ASSPDSQRDTQY
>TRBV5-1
ASSPRVSDYEQY
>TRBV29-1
SVDRDRTGTQY
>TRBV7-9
ASSGGDLSVVGANVLT